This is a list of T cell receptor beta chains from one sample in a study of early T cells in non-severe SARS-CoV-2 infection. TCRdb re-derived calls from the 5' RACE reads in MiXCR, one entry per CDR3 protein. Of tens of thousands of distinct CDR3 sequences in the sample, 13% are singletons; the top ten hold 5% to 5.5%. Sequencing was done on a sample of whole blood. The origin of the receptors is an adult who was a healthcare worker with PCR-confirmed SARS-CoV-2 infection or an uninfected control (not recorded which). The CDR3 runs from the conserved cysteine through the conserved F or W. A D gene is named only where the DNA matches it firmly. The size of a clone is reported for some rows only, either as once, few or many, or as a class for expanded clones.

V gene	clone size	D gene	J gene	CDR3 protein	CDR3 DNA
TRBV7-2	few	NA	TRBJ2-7	CASSLVAALPNEQYF	TGTGCCAGCAGCTTGGTGGCGGCCCTCCCCAACGAGCAGTACTTC
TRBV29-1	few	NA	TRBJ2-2	CSVERGTRELFF	TGCAGCGTCGAGAGGGGGACAAGGGAGCTGTTTTTT
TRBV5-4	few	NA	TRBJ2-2	CASSSDGRNIGELFF	TGTGCCAGCAGCTCCGACGGAAGAAACATCGGGGAGCTGTTTTTT
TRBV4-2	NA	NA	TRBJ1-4	CASSQPPTWELFF	TGTGCCAGCAGCCAACCTCCAACTTGGGAACTGTTTTTT
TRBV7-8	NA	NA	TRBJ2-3	CASSVDAGTDTQYF	TGTGCCAGCAGCGTCGATGCAGGGACAGATACGCAGTATTTT
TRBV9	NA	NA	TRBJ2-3	CASSARAQGTDTQYF	TGTGCCAGCAGCGCGCGGGCACAGGGCACAGATACGCAGTATTTT
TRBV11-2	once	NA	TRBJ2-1	CASSRGDGEQFF	TGTGCCAGCAGCCGAGGGGACGGTGAGCAGTTCTTC
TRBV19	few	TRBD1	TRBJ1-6	CASSHRQGAYNSPLHF	TGTGCCAGTAGTCATCGACAGGGTGCATATAATTCACCCCTCCACTTT
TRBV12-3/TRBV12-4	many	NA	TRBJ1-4	CASSRGVSLFF	TGTGCCAGCAGTCGGGGGGTTTCACTGTTTTTT
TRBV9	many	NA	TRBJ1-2	CASSADGFYGYTF	TGTGCCAGCAGCGCCGACGGGTTCTATGGCTACACCTTC
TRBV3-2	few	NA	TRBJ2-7	CASSQDKAPRDSEQYF	TGTGCCAGCAGCCAAGATAAGGCCCCCAGGGACTCGGAGCAGTACTTC
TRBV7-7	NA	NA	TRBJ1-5	CASSSLLQGNQPQHF	TGTGCTAGCAGCTCACTTTTACAGGGTAATCAGCCCCAGCATTTT
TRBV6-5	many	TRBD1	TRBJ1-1	CASSHGQGYELDTEAFF	TGTGCCAGCAGTCACGGACAGGGTTATGAGTTGGACACTGAAGCTTTCTTT
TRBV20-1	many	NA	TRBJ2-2	CSASDKRNTGELFF	TGCAGTGCTAGCGATAAACGAAACACCGGGGAGCTGTTTTTT
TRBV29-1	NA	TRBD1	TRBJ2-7	CSVHTPGQGAYEQYF	TGCAGCGTCCACACACCCGGACAGGGTGCCTACGAGCAGTACTTC
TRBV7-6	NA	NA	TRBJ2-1	CASSLWRNEQFF	TGTGCCAGCAGCTTGTGGAGGAATGAGCAGTTCTTC
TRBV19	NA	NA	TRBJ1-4	CASSLGGRNERLFF	TGTGCCAGCAGTCTCGGGGGAAGAAATGAAAGACTGTTTTTT
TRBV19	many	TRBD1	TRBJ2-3	CASSTRTGTDTQYF	TGTGCCAGTAGTACGAGGACAGGGACAGATACGCAGTATTTT
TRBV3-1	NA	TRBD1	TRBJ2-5	CASSPVRTGRGQETQYF	TGTGCCAGCAGCCCAGTACGGACAGGCAGGGGACAAGAGACCCAGTACTTC
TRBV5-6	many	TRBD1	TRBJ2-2	CASSRSRGQGVRTGELFF	TGTGCCAGCAGCCGATCCCGTGGACAGGGGGTGCGAACCGGGGAGCTGTTTTTT
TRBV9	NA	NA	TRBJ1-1	CASSPAGAAEAFF	TGTGCCAGCAGCCCGGCGGGGGCCGCTGAAGCTTTCTTT
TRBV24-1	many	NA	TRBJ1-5	CATSDLKRGSNQPQHF	TGTGCCACCAGTGATCTCAAAAGGGGTAGCAATCAGCCCCAGCATTTT
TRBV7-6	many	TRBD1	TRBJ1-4	CASSLSDRGRFSNEKLFF	TGTGCCAGCAGCTTAAGTGACAGGGGTCGTTTTTCTAATGAAAAACTGTTTTTT
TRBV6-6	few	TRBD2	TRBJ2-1	CASKPVSGMINEQFF	TGTGCCAGCAAACCAGTTAGCGGGATGATCAATGAGCAGTTCTTC
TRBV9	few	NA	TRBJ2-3	CASSVSGSTDTQYF	TGTGCCAGCAGCGTCAGCGGGAGCACAGATACGCAGTATTTT
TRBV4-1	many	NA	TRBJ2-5	CASSRIGPGGETQYF	TGCGCCAGCAGCCGAATAGGACCTGGCGGAGAGACCCAGTACTTC
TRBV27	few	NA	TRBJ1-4	CASSLRRGEKLFF	TGTGCCAGCAGTTTAAGGCGGGGGGAAAAACTGTTTTTT
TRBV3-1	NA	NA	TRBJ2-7	CASSQLASSYEQYF	TGTGCCAGCAGCCAGCTAGCGAGTTCTTACGAGCAGTACTTC
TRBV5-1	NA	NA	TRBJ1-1	CASSSSPPGLNTEAFF	TGCGCCAGCAGCTCCTCCCCCCCGGGTTTGAACACTGAAGCTTTCTTT
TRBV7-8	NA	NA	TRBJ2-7	CASSSTSDGEQYF	TGTGCCAGCAGTTCGACATCGGACGGCGAGCAGTACTTC
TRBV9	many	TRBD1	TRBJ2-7	CASSTGTGAYEQYF	TGTGCCAGCAGCACCGGGACAGGGGCCTACGAGCAGTACTTC
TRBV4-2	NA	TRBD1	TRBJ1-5	CASSQEGTGSNQPQHF	TGTGCCAGCAGCCAAGAGGGGACAGGGAGCAATCAGCCCCAGCATTTT
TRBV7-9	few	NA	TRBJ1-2	CASGDYIYGYTF	TGTGCCAGCGGAGACTACATATATGGCTACACCTTC
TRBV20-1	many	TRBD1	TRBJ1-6	CSALHRTGGDSPLHF	TGCAGTGCTCTCCACCGGACAGGGGGCGATTCACCCCTCCACTTT
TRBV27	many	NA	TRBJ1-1	CASSGKNTEAFF	TGTGCCAGCAGCGGGAAGAACACTGAAGCTTTCTTT
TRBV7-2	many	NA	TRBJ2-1	CASSLARANGEQFF	TGTGCCAGCAGCTTAGCGAGAGCTAACGGTGAGCAGTTCTTC
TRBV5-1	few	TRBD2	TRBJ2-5	CASSSRTSGETQYF	TGCGCCAGCAGCTCCCGGACTAGCGGGGAGACCCAGTACTTC
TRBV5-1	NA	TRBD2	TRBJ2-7	CASSVTSGSYEQYF	TGCGCCAGCAGCGTGACTAGCGGCTCCTACGAGCAGTACTTC
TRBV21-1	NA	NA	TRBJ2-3	CASSKRRWDTQYF	TGTGCCAGCAGCAAACGCAGGTGGGATACGCAGTATTTT
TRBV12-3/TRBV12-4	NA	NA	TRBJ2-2	CASSFYGDSGELFF	TGTGCCAGCAGTTTTTACGGGGATTCAGGGGAGCTGTTTTTT
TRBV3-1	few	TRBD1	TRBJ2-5	CASSQSQGMVETQYF	TGTGCCAGCAGCCAATCACAGGGGATGGTGGAGACCCAGTACTTC
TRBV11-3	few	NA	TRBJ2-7	CASSLGVGFSYEQYF	TGTGCCAGCAGCTTAGGGGTTGGCTTCTCCTACGAGCAGTACTTC
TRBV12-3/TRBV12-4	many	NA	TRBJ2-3	CASSPTDTQYF	TGTGCCAGCAGTCCCACAGATACGCAGTATTTT
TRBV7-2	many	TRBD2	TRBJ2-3	CASSGRLAGYRTDTQYF	TGTGCCAGCAGCGGTCGACTAGCGGGATATCGCACAGATACGCAGTATTTT
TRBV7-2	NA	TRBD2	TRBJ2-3	CATTWTGGPHTQYF	TGTGCCACCACATGGACGGGAGGGCCGCATACGCAGTATTTT